This T cell receptor beta chain was sequenced during a study of T cell clonality in common variable immunodeficiency. Study-wide results and caveats: CVID subjects had higher TCRbeta clonality than healthy controls, most marked in about a third. Reportedly, TCR beta sequences from common variable immunodeficiency showed fewer deletions and N-nucleotide insertions. CVID subjects shared fewer TCRbeta clones than healthy controls did.

TCRdb keeps only in-frame clones here, not all; method: immunoSEQ multiplex PCR. In total the sample includes approximately 64,000 clones, none of them seen once. Trimming stripped 5 bases from V and 9 bases from J, with 14 bases between. The CDR3 has 14 residues. Germline V gene sequence: CDR1 SGHVS, CDR2 FNYEAQ. This clone was seen at least ten times. Its antigen is still unknown. The CDR3 extends 3 residues past the end of the read, so its final part is completed from the germline J gene. Blood samples were heparinized, about 4.5 to 9 ml per donor. The genes are TRBV7-6 and TRBJ1-6; the D gene is possibly TRBD1 (6 bases). This receptor was taken from a person aged 18 to 70 in good health. Sample: peripheral blood mononuclear cells. The CDR3 protein is CASSKNRVGSPLHF. Partial CDR3 DNA: TGTGCCAGCAGCAAGAACAGGGTGGGTTCACCC.